This T cell receptor beta chain was sequenced during a study of T cells expressing NK-cell markers. Overall study context: It was from sorted CD3+CD56+NKG2C+, CD3+CD56+NKG2C- and CD3+CD56-NKG2C+ T cells that TCR beta repertoires came. One of eight sequenced donors was HCMV-seronegative; the other seven were seropositive.

The germline gives CDR1 DFQATT, CDR2 SNEGSKA (reference sequence). The CDR3 has 14 residues. Findings of the study overall: In about six donors, dominant CD3+CD56+NKG2C+ clones formed 1.0-7.0% of CD8+ cells.

Beta-chain TCR cDNA was generated via 5'RACE template switching with UMIs. TCRdb re-called the 5' RACE reads; every CDR3 protein appears as one record, without DNA. Its listing shows about 160,000 distinct CDR3 sequences. Points on this clonotype: What it binds is unknown.

Sequencing was done on a sample of blood T cells: a sorted CD56 or NKG2C T cell subset, CD4+ or CD8+ T cells, or bulk PBMC T cells (not recorded which). This receptor was obtained from a woman aged 18-69 years in good health. The rearrangement uses TRBV20-1 and TRBJ1-1. The CDR3 is CSARDNQAGRRAFF.